This T cell receptor beta chain was retrieved from a study of T cells in Graves' hyperthyroidism and ophthalmopathy (dated by TCRdb to 2018 to 2020). Study-level background: Peripheral blood samples were taken at the time of initial diagnosis, prior to any treatment. TCR V-J signatures able to tell the groups apart were searched for in a discovery cohort of 100 patients, of whom around 43 had Graves' ophthalmopathy and roughly 57 had stable Graves' hyperthyroidism. An independent validation cohort of about 20 hyperthyroidism patients and 17 patients who later progressed to ophthalmopathy tested prospective prediction of ophthalmopathy. The approximately 98 discovery patients were randomly divided into training and test sets at a 7:3 ratio. In addition, the study compared T-cell repertoires in thyroid tissue and in blood from about 6 Graves' hyperthyroidism patients. Once sampling was done, hyperthyroidism patients were given methimazole at a starting dose of 30 mg daily, whereas ophthalmopathy patients were given high-dose intravenous methylprednisolone. TCR Vbeta CDR3 sequencing of 120 to 150 peripheral blood samples (about 45 ophthalmopathy, about 74 hyperthyroidism and roughly 17 progressor patients) is reported in the paper.

Amplification of TCR beta CDR3 regions was carried out from RNA transcripts. A first-round RT-PCR of the TCR CDR3 used the HTBI primer set with the Qiagen OneStep RT-PCR kit. Libraries were constructed in a second round of multiplex PCR, after which size selection and purification were carried out. Sequencing of the libraries was done on an Illumina HiSeq2000 using paired-end 100 bp reads. The original methods were these. SOAPnuke was used to process the raw data, with reads discarded if the reads contained adapters or uncalled bases, had a mean Phred below 15, or lacked an exact constant-primer or identifier match. COPE v1.2.5 was used to merge high-quality paired reads, and clonotypes were defined as unique nucleotide sequences. Clonotypes were aligned to IMGT TRBV, TRBD and TRBJ reference segments using MiTCR v1.1. Analysis was restricted to V-J combinations with a frequency above 0.0001, which covered roughly 99% of repertoires. The TCS score was defined as F50 (clonal expansion) divided by E x V (chaos), with BLOSUM62-based TCRdist calculated between CDR3 peptides within each V-J. Welch's t-statistics and random forest reduced roughly 540 V-J features to roughly 13, which were used in a naive Bayes classifier (R e1071). TCRdb reprocessing: public reads trimmed at Q25 with fastp, clones called with MiXCR, in-frame beta chains kept. Here each entry gathers all rows of one CDR3 protein and keeps the most common genes and DNA. TCRdb assigned the V and J calls; the authors' analysis was not used. Across this sample there are more than 550,000 distinct CDR3 sequences, with roughly 20% seen only once. Roughly 17% of the sample rests with the top ten.

There are 11 amino acids in the CDR3, from cysteine to phenylalanine inclusive. Of all the DNA, just the CDR3 is kept, 33 bases in frame from base 1. Trimming takes 4 bases from V and 11 bases from J, and the germline ends sit 14 bases apart. The germline V gene (reference sequence) yields GTSNPN for CDR1 and SVGIG for CDR2. This clonotype showed up just a few times. Its antigen specificity is not known. Base qualities are missing; no much larger clone stands one base away. The full study reports these points: In validation, the model predicted progression to ophthalmopathy a median of about 6.5 months before onset, with over 55% sensitivity and roughly 79% specificity. Most expanded thyroid clonotypes (frequency above 0.001) were also detected in blood, a finding suggesting that blood repertoires may reflect thyroid immune responses. No statistical method was used to set the sample size in advance, and investigators knew the group allocation. Ophthalmopathy was separated from stable hyperthyroidism by a 13 V-J signature model, with about 88% sensitivity and about 81% specificity obtained in cross-validation and 80%/75% obtained in testing.

Hyperthyroidism patients were aged 18 to 65 years and newly diagnosed, with disease duration of less than 2 months. The study excluded patients with uncontrolled infections, other autoimmune diseases, pregnancy or lactation. Diagnoses were established on the basis of clinical symptoms, serum thyroxine and TRAb, thyroid ultrasound, and orbital computed tomography. For progressor patients, blood was drawn at the first diagnosis of hyperthyroidism, before any ophthalmopathy symptoms had appeared. Ficoll-Paque density gradient centrifugation was used to isolate PBMCs from around 9.1 ml of fresh peripheral blood. Progressor patients were initially diagnosed with Graves' hyperthyroidism and developed ophthalmopathy during follow-up. Total RNA was extracted with Trizol reagent, and quality was checked on an Agilent 2100 Bioanalyzer.

The sequence derives from a woman aged 45-65 years with Graves' hyperthyroidism that later progressed to Graves' ophthalmopathy. The sequenced sample was blood. The V and J genes are TRBV30 and TRBJ1-1, with the D gene too uncertain to name. For the CDR3, the sequence is CAWTITHSAFF. The DNA reads TGTGCCTGGACCATTACCCATTCGGCTTTCTTT.